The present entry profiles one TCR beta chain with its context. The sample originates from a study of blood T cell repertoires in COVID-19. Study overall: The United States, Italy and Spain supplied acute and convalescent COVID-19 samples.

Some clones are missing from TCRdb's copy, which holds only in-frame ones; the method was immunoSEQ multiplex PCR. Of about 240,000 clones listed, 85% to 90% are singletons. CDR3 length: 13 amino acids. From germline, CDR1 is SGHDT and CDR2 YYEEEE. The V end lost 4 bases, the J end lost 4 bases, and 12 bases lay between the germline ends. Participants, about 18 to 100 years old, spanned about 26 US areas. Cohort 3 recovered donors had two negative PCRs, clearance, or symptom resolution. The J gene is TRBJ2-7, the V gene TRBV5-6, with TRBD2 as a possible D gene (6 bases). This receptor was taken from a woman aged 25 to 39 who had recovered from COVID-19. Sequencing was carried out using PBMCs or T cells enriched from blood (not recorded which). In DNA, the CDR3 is TGTGCCAGCAGCACTACGGACTATTACGAGCAGTACTTC. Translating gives CASSTTDYYEQYF.